This is a list of T cell receptor beta chains from one sample in a study of T cell responses to AZD1222 COVID-19 vaccine. Using immunoSEQ multiplex PCR, the repertoire was profiled, and TCRdb retains in-frame clones only, with some absent. The sample comprises roughly 120,000 clones, more than 70% of which are singletons, and about 5% rests with the top ten. The material was peripheral blood, obtained on day 0 of AZD1222 vaccination. These receptors were taken from an adult in good health. CDR3s include the opening cysteine and the closing phenylalanine or tryptophan. A D gene is named only where the DNA matches it firmly. Expanded clones get a size class; other rows say once, few or many, or leave the size out.

-	TRBV7-9	-	TRBJ1-1	CASSRGQGLNTEAFF	TGTGCCAGCAGCCGAGGGCAGGGGCTGAACACTGAAGCTTTCTTT
-	TRBV6-6	once	TRBJ2-3	CASTGATFTDTQYF	TGTGCCAGCACCGGAGCCACTTTCACAGATACGCAGTATTTT
TRBD2	TRBV28	-	TRBJ2-5	CASSGGGRRETQYF	TGTGCCAGCAGCGGGGGGGGGCGCAGGGAGACCCAGTACTTC
-	TRBV10-3	-	TRBJ1-1	CAISEGNTEAFF	TGTGCCATCAGTGAAGGAAACACTGAAGCTTTCTTT
-	TRBV6-1	-	TRBJ1-1	CASSERLGNTEAFF	TGTGCCAGCAGTGAGAGGCTGGGGAACACTGAAGCTTTCTTT
TRBD1	TRBV7-8	-	TRBJ1-6	CASSLALYRQGNSPLHF	TGTGCCAGCAGCTTAGCGCTCTATAGACAGGGAAATTCACCCCTCCACTTT
-	TRBV18	-	TRBJ1-2	CASSPPRDPNYGYTF	TGTGCCAGCTCACCACCGAGGGATCCTAACTATGGCTACACCTTC
-	TRBV12-3/TRBV12-4	-	TRBJ1-2	CASSLLSYGYTF	TGTGCCAGCAGTCTATTAAGCTATGGCTACACCTTC
-	TRBV7-2	-	TRBJ2-2	CASSLIGELFF	TGTGCCAGCAGCCTCATTGGGGAGCTGTTTTTT
-	TRBV6-5	-	TRBJ1-1	CASSYSNLMNTEAFF	TGTGCCAGCAGTTACTCGAATCTCATGAACACTGAAGCTTTCTTT
-	TRBV6-2/TRBV6-3	-	TRBJ1-3	CASRSTAYLLGNTIYF	TGTGCCAGCCGTTCCACAGCTTACCTACTCGGAAACACCATATATTTT
-	TRBV7-2	once	TRBJ2-7	CASSKGHEQYF	TGTGCCAGCAGCAAAGGCCACGAGCAGTACTTC
TRBD1	TRBV12-3/TRBV12-4	few	TRBJ2-7	CASSEGQGYEQYF	TGTGCCAGCAGTGAGGGACAGGGCTACGAGCAGTACTTC
TRBD1	TRBV5-5	-	TRBJ2-3	CASSKTGAGTQYF	TGTGCCAGCAGCAAAACAGGGGCAGGTACGCAGTATTTT
-	TRBV19	-	TRBJ2-5	CASSIPGSETQYF	TGTGCCAGTAGTATCCCAGGGTCAGAGACCCAGTACTTC
-	TRBV18	-	TRBJ2-6	CASSPISGANVLTF	TGTGCCAGCTCACCGATCTCTGGGGCCAACGTCCTGACTTTC
-	TRBV11-1	few	TRBJ1-6	CASSLFNSPLHF	TGTGCCAGCAGCCTCTTTAATTCACCCCTCCACTTT
-	TRBV28	-	TRBJ2-7	CASSPWAEQYF	TGTGCCAGCAGCCCCTGGGCTGAGCAGTACTTC
-	TRBV12-3/TRBV12-4	-	TRBJ1-5	CASTPGGNQPQHF	TGTGCCAGCACCCCAGGGGGCAATCAGCCCCAGCATTTT
TRBD1	TRBV6-1	-	TRBJ2-7	CASSEWGDRSSYEQYF	TGTGCCAGCAGTGAATGGGGGGACAGGAGCTCCTACGAGCAGTACTTC
TRBD1	TRBV29-1	-	TRBJ2-1	CSVRDRGLYEQFF	TGCAGCGTTCGGGACAGGGGGCTCTATGAGCAGTTCTTC
TRBD2	TRBV27	once	TRBJ2-1	CASSLRPAGVDEQFF	TGTGCCAGCAGTTTACGACCAGCGGGGGTGGATGAGCAGTTCTTC
TRBD1	TRBV4-3	once	TRBJ1-4	CASSQDGTGPNEKLFF	TGCGCCAGCAGCCAGGATGGGACAGGGCCGAATGAAAAACTGTTTTTT
-	TRBV2	-	TRBJ1-5	CASSDQGSNQPQHF	TGTGCCAGCAGTGACCAGGGGAGCAATCAGCCCCAGCATTTT
-	TRBV5-1	once	TRBJ1-1	CASSSGTANTEAFF	TGCGCCAGCAGCTCTGGGACGGCGAACACTGAAGCTTTCTTT
-	TRBV5-1	-	TRBJ2-2	CASSLGLPTNTGELFF	TGCGCCAGCAGCTTGGGGCTACCGACGAACACCGGGGAGCTGTTTTTT
TRBD1	TRBV3-1/TRBV3-2	-	TRBJ1-2	CASSPETGLGYTF	TGTGCCAGCAGCCCCGAGACAGGGCTTGGCTACACCTTC
TRBD1	TRBV6-5	-	TRBJ1-3	CASSLTGVGNTIYF	TGTGCCAGCAGCCTTACAGGGGTTGGAAACACCATATATTTT
TRBD2	TRBV9	-	TRBJ2-1	CASSDSGGASQNEQFF	TGTGCCAGCAGCGATAGCGGGGGGGCCTCTCAAAATGAGCAGTTCTTC
TRBD1	TRBV6-2/TRBV6-3	once	TRBJ1-1	CASSYLTGPGTEAFF	TGTGCCAGCAGTTACCTGACAGGGCCAGGGACTGAAGCTTTCTTT
TRBD1	TRBV20-1	-	TRBJ2-4	CSASEQGTQYF	TGCAGTGCTTCCGAACAGGGGACTCAGTACTTC
-	TRBV4-3	-	TRBJ1-1	CASSQDLQGWTEAFF	TGCGCCAGCAGCCAAGACCTACAGGGTTGGACTGAAGCTTTCTTT
TRBD2	TRBV29-1	-	TRBJ2-3	CSVERGGTDTQYF	TGCAGCGTTGAGCGGGGGGGGACAGATACGCAGTATTTT
TRBD1	TRBV5-1	-	TRBJ2-7	CASSQRAGGTGVDEQYF	TGCGCCAGCAGCCAGCGAGCTGGGGGGACAGGGGTCGACGAGCAGTACTTC
-	TRBV5-6	-	TRBJ2-1	CASSSEGGGPYNEQFF	TGTGCCAGCAGCTCCGAAGGGGGGGGCCCTTACAATGAGCAGTTCTTC
-	TRBV7-2	-	TRBJ2-1	CASSLAGSSYNEQFF	TGTGCCAGCAGCTTAGCTGGGAGCTCCTACAATGAGCAGTTCTTC
-	TRBV7-2	once	TRBJ1-4	CASSLQGNEKLFF	TGTGCCAGCAGCTTACAGGGTAATGAAAAACTGTTTTTT
-	TRBV6-5	few	TRBJ1-1	CASSYSRGAPAFF	TGTGCCAGCAGTTACTCTCGGGGGGCGCCAGCTTTCTTT
-	TRBV15	-	TRBJ1-2	CATSRDLADDGYTF	TGTGCCACCAGCAGAGATTTGGCAGACGATGGCTACACCTTC
-	TRBV4-2	-	TRBJ1-3	CASSQDWGVLNTIYF	TGTGCCAGCAGCCAAGATTGGGGAGTTTTAAACACCATATATTTT
-	TRBV12-5	-	TRBJ2-3	CASARISTDTQYF	TGTGCTAGTGCCCGGATTAGCACAGATACGCAGTATTTT
TRBD1	TRBV5-5	-	TRBJ1-2	CASSPGQGARGYTF	TGTGCCAGCAGCCCAGGACAGGGGGCGCGAGGCTACACCTTC
-	TRBV5-4	-	TRBJ1-3	CASSVPGQKGNTIYF	TGTGCCAGCAGCGTTCCCGGACAGAAAGGAAACACCATATATTTT
-	TRBV7-9	-	TRBJ1-2	CASSLVDAGNYGYTF	TGTGCCAGCAGCTTAGTTGATGCGGGAAACTATGGCTACACCTTC
-	TRBV7-2	-	TRBJ1-3	CASSLGRVSSGNTIYF	TGTGCCAGCAGCTTAGGGCGGGTCAGCTCTGGAAACACCATATATTTT
-	TRBV27	-	TRBJ1-1	CASSFWGGTEAFF	TGTGCCAGCAGTTTTTGGGGGGGCACTGAAGCTTTCTTT
-	TRBV7-2	-	TRBJ1-1	CASSSRGTEAFF	TGTGCCAGCAGCTCGAGGGGGACTGAAGCTTTCTTT
-	TRBV6-5	few	TRBJ1-6	CASSEGQLGNSPLHF	TGTGCCAGCAGCGAGGGCCAGCTCGGTAATTCACCCCTCCACTTT
-	TRBV5-1	-	TRBJ2-5	CASSLGRSRETQYF	TGCGCCAGCAGCTTGGGGAGGTCGCGGGAGACCCAGTACTTC
TRBD1	TRBV5-4	-	TRBJ1-1	CASSSQGEGTEAFF	TGTGCCAGCAGCAGCCAGGGGGAGGGGACTGAAGCTTTCTTT
TRBD1	TRBV11-2	-	TRBJ1-2	CASSLGRGTTYGYTF	TGTGCCAGCAGCTTAGGCAGGGGGACAACCTATGGCTACACCTTC
TRBD1	TRBV2	-	TRBJ1-6	CASRLQGANSPLHF	TGTGCCAGCAGACTACAGGGGGCTAATTCACCCCTCCACTTT
-	TRBV24-1	-	TRBJ2-1	CATSDFPGSSYNEQFF	TGTGCCACCAGTGATTTCCCGGGAAGCTCCTACAATGAGCAGTTCTTC
TRBD2	TRBV4-1	-	TRBJ2-1	CASSQGGLAGNEQFF	TGCGCCAGCAGCCAAGGGGGACTAGCGGGGAATGAGCAGTTCTTC
TRBD1	TRBV10-3	-	TRBJ2-1	CAISEGQGNYNEQFF	TGTGCCATCAGTGAGGGACAGGGAAACTACAATGAGCAGTTCTTC
-	TRBV28	-	TRBJ1-5	CASTPGEEPQHF	TGTGCCAGCACCCCTGGGGAAGAGCCCCAGCATTTT
-	TRBV29-1	-	TRBJ2-1	CSVEIQTNEQFF	TGCAGCGTTGAAATACAGACCAATGAGCAGTTCTTC
-	TRBV7-8	-	TRBJ1-6	CASSLVGLNSPLHF	TGTGCCAGCAGCTTAGTGGGACTTAATTCACCCCTCCACTTT
-	TRBV29-1	-	TRBJ1-1	CSARTGDTEAFF	TGCAGCGCCCGGACGGGAGACACTGAAGCTTTCTTT
-	TRBV19	-	TRBJ1-1	CASSTNAGKRANTEAFF	TGTGCCAGTAGTACAAATGCAGGGAAACGAGCGAACACTGAAGCTTTCTTT